These T cell receptor beta chains were read from a single sample in a study of shared clonotypes between healthy human individuals. TCRdb's copy holds only in-frame clones and misses some; the assay was immunoSEQ multiplex PCR. The data hold some 2,100,000 clones, with roughly 91% observed a single time. The specimen was naive CD8+ T cells from PBMCs. The source is a man in his late teens or twenties in good health. Some clones in this sample may be carry-over from other donors' samples. The CDR3 runs from the conserved cysteine through the conserved F or W. The order of the fields is CDR3 length, V gene, J gene, clone size, D gene, CDR3 protein, CDR3 DNA. The D gene is left open where the match is weak. Part of the rows lack a size; the others show once, few, many or a class for expanded clones.

CDR3 length: 15
V gene: TRBV7-9
J gene: TRBJ2-2
clone size: NA
D gene: NA
CDR3 protein: CASSPGVANTGELFF
CDR3 DNA: TGTGCCAGCAGTCCGGGGGTTGCGAACACCGGGGAGCTGTTTTTT

CDR3 length: 15
V gene: TRBV7-9
J gene: TRBJ1-2
clone size: NA
D gene: NA
CDR3 protein: CASSLGAGPNYGYTF
CDR3 DNA: TGTGCCAGCAGCTTAGGGGCGGGACCGAACTATGGCTACACCTTC

CDR3 length: 16
V gene: TRBV29-1
J gene: TRBJ2-3
clone size: NA
D gene: NA
CDR3 protein: CSVEDSLTGFPDTQYF
CDR3 DNA: TGCAGCGTTGAAGATTCTTTAACGGGATTCCCAGATACGCAGTATTTT

CDR3 length: 16
V gene: TRBV15
J gene: TRBJ1-5
clone size: NA
D gene: NA
CDR3 protein: CATSRDLPVGNQPQHF
CDR3 DNA: TGTGCCACCAGCAGAGATCTCCCAGTCGGCAATCAGCCCCAGCATTTT

CDR3 length: 13
V gene: TRBV4-2
J gene: TRBJ2-4
clone size: NA
D gene: NA
CDR3 protein: CASSQESGGDQYF
CDR3 DNA: TGTGCCAGCAGCCAAGAATCCGGCGGAGACCAGTACTTC

CDR3 length: 16
V gene: TRBV7-2
J gene: TRBJ2-4
clone size: NA
D gene: TRBD1
CDR3 protein: CASSSPGQGRENIQYF
CDR3 DNA: TGTGCCAGCAGCTCCCCGGGACAGGGGAGGGAAAACATTCAGTACTTC

CDR3 length: 12
V gene: TRBV11-2
J gene: TRBJ2-7
clone size: NA
D gene: NA
CDR3 protein: CASSLGFYEQYF
CDR3 DNA: TGTGCCAGCAGCCTGGGGTTCTACGAGCAGTACTTC

CDR3 length: 12
V gene: TRBV5-6
J gene: TRBJ2-1
clone size: NA
D gene: NA
CDR3 protein: CASSFVYNEQFF
CDR3 DNA: TGTGCCAGCAGCTTCGTTTACAATGAGCAGTTCTTC

CDR3 length: 16
V gene: TRBV30
J gene: TRBJ2-7
clone size: NA
D gene: TRBD2
CDR3 protein: CAWSWGLAGGLYEQYF
CDR3 DNA: TGTGCCTGGAGTTGGGGACTAGCGGGAGGACTCTACGAGCAGTACTTC

CDR3 length: 16
V gene: TRBV5-4
J gene: TRBJ2-1
clone size: NA
D gene: TRBD2
CDR3 protein: CASSPVGLAGYNEQFF
CDR3 DNA: TGTGCCAGCAGCCCAGTAGGACTAGCGGGATACAATGAGCAGTTCTTC

CDR3 length: 14
V gene: TRBV7-9
J gene: TRBJ1-4
clone size: NA
D gene: NA
CDR3 protein: CASSLVGTNEKLFF
CDR3 DNA: TGTGCCAGCAGCTTAGTGGGTACGAATGAAAAACTGTTTTTT

CDR3 length: 15
V gene: TRBV7-6
J gene: TRBJ2-7
clone size: NA
D gene: NA
CDR3 protein: CASSPRPHRTYEQYF
CDR3 DNA: TGTGCCAGCAGCCCCCGCCCCCACAGAACCTACGAGCAGTACTTC

CDR3 length: 14
V gene: TRBV28
J gene: TRBJ1-2
clone size: NA
D gene: NA
CDR3 protein: CASSLPDSTYGYTF
CDR3 DNA: TGTGCCAGCAGTTTACCGGACAGCACCTATGGCTACACCTTC

CDR3 length: 15
V gene: TRBV9
J gene: TRBJ2-5
clone size: once
D gene: TRBD2
CDR3 protein: CASSVGASGQETQYF
CDR3 DNA: TGTGCCAGCAGCGTAGGGGCTAGCGGCCAAGAGACCCAGTACTTC

CDR3 length: 13
V gene: TRBV10-3
J gene: TRBJ2-1
clone size: NA
D gene: NA
CDR3 protein: CATREPCLDEQFF
CDR3 DNA: TGTGCCACCAGGGAACCCTGTCTCGATGAGCAGTTCTTC

CDR3 length: 14
V gene: TRBV5-5
J gene: TRBJ2-7
clone size: NA
D gene: TRBD2
CDR3 protein: CASSLAGGSYEQYF
CDR3 DNA: TGTGCCAGCAGCCTAGCGGGGGGTTCCTACGAGCAGTACTTC

CDR3 length: 15
V gene: TRBV5-6
J gene: TRBJ2-1
clone size: NA
D gene: NA
CDR3 protein: CASSLKAGRYNEQFF
CDR3 DNA: TGTGCCAGCAGCTTGAAAGCGGGCCGCTACAATGAGCAGTTCTTC

CDR3 length: 14
V gene: TRBV28
J gene: TRBJ2-7
clone size: NA
D gene: NA
CDR3 protein: CASSALSSSYEQYF
CDR3 DNA: TGTGCCAGCAGTGCCTTAAGCAGCTCCTACGAGCAGTACTTC

CDR3 length: 16
V gene: TRBV10-3
J gene: TRBJ2-1
clone size: NA
D gene: TRBD1
CDR3 protein: CAISASSGQVHNEQFF
CDR3 DNA: TGTGCCATCAGTGCCTCTTCGGGACAGGTGCACAATGAGCAGTTCTTC

CDR3 length: 11
V gene: TRBV20-1
J gene: TRBJ2-7
clone size: NA
D gene: NA
CDR3 protein: CSGGTSYEQYF
CDR3 DNA: TGCAGCGGCGGGACATCTTACGAGCAGTACTTC

CDR3 length: 16
V gene: TRBV4-1
J gene: TRBJ1-3
clone size: NA
D gene: TRBD1
CDR3 protein: CASSQPADRTGNTIYF
CDR3 DNA: TGCGCCAGCAGCCAACCCGCGGACAGGACTGGAAACACCATATATTTT

CDR3 length: 16
V gene: TRBV19
J gene: TRBJ1-2
clone size: NA
D gene: TRBD1
CDR3 protein: CASSIDWDRANYGYTF
CDR3 DNA: TGTGCCAGTAGTATCGACTGGGACAGAGCTAACTATGGCTACACCTTC

CDR3 length: 13
V gene: TRBV2
J gene: TRBJ2-1
clone size: NA
D gene: NA
CDR3 protein: CASSVGSYNEQFF
CDR3 DNA: TGTGCCAGCAGTGTAGGTTCCTACAATGAGCAGTTCTTC

CDR3 length: 15
V gene: TRBV9
J gene: TRBJ2-7
clone size: NA
D gene: NA
CDR3 protein: CASSVGLAASYEQYF
CDR3 DNA: TGTGCCAGCAGCGTAGGGCTAGCCGCCTCCTACGAGCAGTACTTC

CDR3 length: 15
V gene: TRBV7-9
J gene: TRBJ2-7
clone size: NA
D gene: TRBD1
CDR3 protein: CASSFGTGVLYEQYF
CDR3 DNA: TGTGCCAGCAGCTTCGGGACAGGCGTACTCTACGAGCAGTACTTC

CDR3 length: 16
V gene: TRBV6-1
J gene: TRBJ2-7
clone size: NA
D gene: NA
CDR3 protein: CASSEPSTGTLYEQYF
CDR3 DNA: TGTGCCAGCAGTGAACCCTCTACCGGGACACTCTACGAGCAGTACTTC

CDR3 length: 16
V gene: TRBV7-9
J gene: TRBJ2-1
clone size: NA
D gene: TRBD2
CDR3 protein: CASSPGTSGTDNEQFF
CDR3 DNA: TGTGCCAGCAGCCCAGGGACTAGCGGGACCGACAATGAGCAGTTCTTC

CDR3 length: 16
V gene: TRBV6-5
J gene: TRBJ2-1
clone size: NA
D gene: TRBD2
CDR3 protein: CASSYAGLASNNEQFF
CDR3 DNA: TGTGCCAGCAGTTACGCGGGACTAGCTTCCAACAATGAGCAGTTCTTC

CDR3 length: 15
V gene: TRBV6-1
J gene: TRBJ2-1
clone size: NA
D gene: NA
CDR3 protein: CASSEVVGTYNEQFF
CDR3 DNA: TGTGCCAGCAGTGAAGTGGTCGGGACCTACAATGAGCAGTTCTTC

CDR3 length: 14
V gene: TRBV27
J gene: TRBJ1-1
clone size: NA
D gene: NA
CDR3 protein: CASSTDGMNTEAFF
CDR3 DNA: TGTGCCAGCAGTACGGACGGAATGAACACTGAAGCTTTCTTT

CDR3 length: 18
V gene: TRBV7-9
J gene: TRBJ2-3
clone size: NA
D gene: TRBD2
CDR3 protein: CASFRLAGTVGSGDTQYF
CDR3 DNA: TGTGCCAGCTTTAGACTAGCGGGAACAGTCGGCTCGGGAGATACGCAGTATTTT

CDR3 length: 15
V gene: TRBV9
J gene: TRBJ1-1
clone size: NA
D gene: NA
CDR3 protein: CASSVGSHKNTEAFF
CDR3 DNA: TGTGCCAGCAGCGTAGGGAGTCACAAGAACACTGAAGCTTTCTTT

CDR3 length: 14
V gene: TRBV28
J gene: TRBJ1-5
clone size: NA
D gene: TRBD1
CDR3 protein: CASTDRGLGQPQHF
CDR3 DNA: TGTGCCAGCACAGACAGGGGGCTAGGTCAGCCCCAGCATTTT

CDR3 length: 14
V gene: TRBV15
J gene: TRBJ2-7
clone size: NA
D gene: NA
CDR3 protein: CATSSGITPYEQYF
CDR3 DNA: TGTGCCACCAGCAGTGGCATTACTCCCTACGAGCAGTACTTC

CDR3 length: 16
V gene: TRBV5-5
J gene: TRBJ2-7
clone size: NA
D gene: NA
CDR3 protein: CASSPEVRRSSYEQYF
CDR3 DNA: TGTGCCAGCAGCCCCGAGGTGCGGCGGAGCTCCTACGAGCAGTACTTC

CDR3 length: 14
V gene: TRBV29-1
J gene: TRBJ2-2
clone size: NA
D gene: NA
CDR3 protein: CSARTGGEGGELFF
CDR3 DNA: TGCAGCGCTCGGACAGGTGGGGAGGGCGGGGAGCTGTTTTTT

CDR3 length: 15
V gene: TRBV28
J gene: TRBJ2-3
clone size: once
D gene: NA
CDR3 protein: CASSPGTQEADTQYF
CDR3 DNA: TGTGCCAGCAGCCCCGGGACACAAGAGGCAGATACGCAGTATTTT

CDR3 length: 15
V gene: TRBV30
J gene: TRBJ2-7
clone size: NA
D gene: NA
CDR3 protein: CAWSVSAGRSYEQYF
CDR3 DNA: TGTGCCTGGAGTGTTAGTGCCGGAAGGTCCTACGAGCAGTACTTC

CDR3 length: 16
V gene: TRBV14
J gene: TRBJ2-3
clone size: NA
D gene: NA
CDR3 protein: CASSQDPRGATDTQYF
CDR3 DNA: TGTGCCAGCAGCCAAGATCCCAGGGGTGCCACAGATACGCAGTATTTT